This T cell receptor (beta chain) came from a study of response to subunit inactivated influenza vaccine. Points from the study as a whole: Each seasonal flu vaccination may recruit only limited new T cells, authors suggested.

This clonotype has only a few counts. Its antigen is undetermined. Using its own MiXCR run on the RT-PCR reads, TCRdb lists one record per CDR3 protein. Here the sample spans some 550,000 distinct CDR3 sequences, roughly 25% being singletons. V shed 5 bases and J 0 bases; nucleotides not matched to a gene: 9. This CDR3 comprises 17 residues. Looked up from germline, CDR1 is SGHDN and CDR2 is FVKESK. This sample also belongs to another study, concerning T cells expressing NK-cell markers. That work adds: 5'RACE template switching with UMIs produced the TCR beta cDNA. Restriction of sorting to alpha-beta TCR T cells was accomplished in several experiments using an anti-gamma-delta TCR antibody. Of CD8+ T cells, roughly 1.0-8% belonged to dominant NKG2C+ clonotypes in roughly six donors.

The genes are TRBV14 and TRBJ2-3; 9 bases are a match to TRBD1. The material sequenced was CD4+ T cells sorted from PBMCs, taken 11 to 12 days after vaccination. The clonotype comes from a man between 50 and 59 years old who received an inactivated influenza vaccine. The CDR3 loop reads CASSDPGTGYSTDTQYF. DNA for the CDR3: TGTGCCAGCAGCGATCCTGGGACAGGGTATAGCACAGATACGCAGTATTTT.